This T cell receptor beta chain is drawn from a study of early T cells in non-severe SARS-CoV-2 infection. Study summary: It was bulk RNA from unsorted whole blood that was sequenced, and the chains were unpaired.

As part of library construction, unique molecular identifiers were attached to individual cDNA molecules. TCRdb recomputed calls from the 5' RACE reads with MiXCR, one row per CDR3 protein. The sample contains about 29,000 distinct CDR3 sequences, roughly 5% of which appear only once. CDR3 length equals 15 residues. Germline CDR1 and CDR2: SGHKS and YYEKEE (reference sequence). V shed 4 bases and J shed 9 bases, with 20 bases lying between them. This clonotype came up many times. Source material: whole blood. The chain employs TRBV5-5 and TRBJ2-1; unclear D gene. The clonotype originates from an adult who was a healthcare worker with PCR-confirmed SARS-CoV-2 infection or an uninfected control (not recorded which). The CDR3 DNA follows: TGTGCCAGCAGCACCGGGCAGGTTGGGCTGGGTGAGCAGTTCTTC. Its translation is CASSTGQVGLGEQFF. Using reference TRBV5-5 and TRBJ2-1 for the parts outside the CDR3, the full variable domain is DAGVTQSPTHLIKTRGQQVTLRCSPISGHKSVSWYQQVLGQGPQFIFQYYEKEERGRGNFPDRFSARQFPNYSSELNVNALLLGDSALYLCASSTGQVGLGEQFFGPGTRLTVL.